One T cell receptor beta chain is described in this entry. The TCR beta CDR3 regions underwent amplification using RNA transcripts as the source. When the TCR CDR3 underwent first-round RT-PCR, the HTBI primer set was used. TCRdb analysed the multiplex PCR reads with MiXCR anew, one entry per CDR3 protein. The sample contains around 350,000 distinct CDR3 sequences, 15% to 20% of which appear only once. This record belongs to a study of T cells in Graves' hyperthyroidism and ophthalmopathy. The receptor was isolated from a woman between 18 and 29 years old with Graves' hyperthyroidism. The sample was blood.

CDR3 residues: CASSLRGQGDQPQHF. The CDR3 DNA is TGTGCCAGCAGTCTACGGGGACAGGGCGATCAGCCCCAGCATTTT. J is TRBJ1-5 and V is TRBV6-5; the match to TRBD1 covers 9 bases. J lost 5 bases, V lost 5 bases, and 7 bases had no gene match. The germline V gene has CDR1 MNHEY and CDR2 SVGAGI. The CDR3 is 15 amino acids.